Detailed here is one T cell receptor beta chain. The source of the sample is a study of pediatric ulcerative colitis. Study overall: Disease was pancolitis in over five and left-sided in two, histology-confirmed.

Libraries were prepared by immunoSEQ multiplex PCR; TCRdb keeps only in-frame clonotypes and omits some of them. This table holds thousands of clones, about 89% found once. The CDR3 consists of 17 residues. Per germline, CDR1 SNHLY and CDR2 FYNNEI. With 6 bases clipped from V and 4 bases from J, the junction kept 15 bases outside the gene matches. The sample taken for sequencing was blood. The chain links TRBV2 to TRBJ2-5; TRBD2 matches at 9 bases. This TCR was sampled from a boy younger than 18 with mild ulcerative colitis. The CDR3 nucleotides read TGTGCCAGCAGCTCCCTGGTCTTAGCGGGAGTACCAGAGACCCAGTACTTC. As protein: CASSSLVLAGVPETQYF.